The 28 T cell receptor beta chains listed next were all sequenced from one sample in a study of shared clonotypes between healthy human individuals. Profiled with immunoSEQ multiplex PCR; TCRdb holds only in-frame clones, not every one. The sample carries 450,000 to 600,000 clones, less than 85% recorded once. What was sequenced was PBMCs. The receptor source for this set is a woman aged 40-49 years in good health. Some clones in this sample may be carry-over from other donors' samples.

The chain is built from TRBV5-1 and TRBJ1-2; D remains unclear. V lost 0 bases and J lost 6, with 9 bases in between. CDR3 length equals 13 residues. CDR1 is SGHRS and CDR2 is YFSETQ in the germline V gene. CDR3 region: CASSLGQVDGYTF. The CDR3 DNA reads TGCGCCAGCAGCTTGGGGCAGGTCGATGGCTACACCTTC.

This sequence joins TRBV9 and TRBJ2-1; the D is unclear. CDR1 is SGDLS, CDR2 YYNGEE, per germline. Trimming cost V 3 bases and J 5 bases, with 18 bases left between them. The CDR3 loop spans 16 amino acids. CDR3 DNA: TGTGCCAGCAGCGCCGAGCTCGCGACCCGCCACAATGAGCAGTTCTTC. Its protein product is CASSAELATRHNEQFF.

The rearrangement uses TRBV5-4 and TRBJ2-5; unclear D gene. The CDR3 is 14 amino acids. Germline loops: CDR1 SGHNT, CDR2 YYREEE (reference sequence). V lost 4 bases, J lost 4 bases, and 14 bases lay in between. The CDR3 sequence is CASSPPGSRETQYF. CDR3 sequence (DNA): TGTGCCAGCAGCCCTCCCGGGTCTCGAGAGACCCAGTACTTC.

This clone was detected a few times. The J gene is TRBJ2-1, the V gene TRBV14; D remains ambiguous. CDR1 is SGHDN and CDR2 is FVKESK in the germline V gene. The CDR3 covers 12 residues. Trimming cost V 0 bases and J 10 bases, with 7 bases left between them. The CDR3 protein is CASSQDWAEQFF. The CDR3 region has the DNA TGTGCCAGCAGCCAAGATTGGGCAGAGCAGTTCTTC.

The CDR3 sequence: CASSLDFANLYEQYF. The CDR3 region has the DNA TGTGCCAGCAGCTTAGATTTTGCGAACCTCTACGAGCAGTACTTC. V is TRBV11-2 and J is TRBJ2-7; D not resolved. Germline CDR1 SGHAT, CDR2 FQNNGV. The CDR3 has 15 amino acids. Between the trimmed V and J ends, which lost 0 bases and 3 bases, there was a span of 12 bases. The complete variable domain, with remaining parts taken from reference TRBV11-2 and TRBJ2-7, reads EAGVAQSPRYKIIEKRQSVAFWCNPISGHATLYWYQQILGQGPKLLIQFQNNGVVDDSQLPKDRFSAERLKGVDSTLKIQPAKLEDSAVYLCASSLDFANLYEQYFGPGTRLTVT.

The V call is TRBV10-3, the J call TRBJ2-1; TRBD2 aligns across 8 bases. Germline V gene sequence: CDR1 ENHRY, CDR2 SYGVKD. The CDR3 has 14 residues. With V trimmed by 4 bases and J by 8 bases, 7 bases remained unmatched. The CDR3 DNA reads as TGTGCCATCAGTGCACTAGCGGAGGCTGATGAGCAGTTCTTC. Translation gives CAISALAEADEQFF.

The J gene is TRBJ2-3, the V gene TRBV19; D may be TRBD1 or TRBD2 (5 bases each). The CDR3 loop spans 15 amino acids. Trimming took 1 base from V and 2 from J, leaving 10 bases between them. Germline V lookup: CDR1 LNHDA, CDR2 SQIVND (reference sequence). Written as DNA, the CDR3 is TGTGCCAGTAGTATAGGGGACGGGGACACAGATACGCAGTATTTT. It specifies CASSIGDGDTDTQYF.

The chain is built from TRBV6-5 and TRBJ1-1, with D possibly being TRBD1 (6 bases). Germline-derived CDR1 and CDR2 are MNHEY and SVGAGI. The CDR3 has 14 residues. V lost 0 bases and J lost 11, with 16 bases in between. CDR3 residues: CASSYSLAGAVAFF. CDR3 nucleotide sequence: TGTGCCAGCAGTTACTCTTTAGCAGGGGCGGTTGCTTTCTTT.

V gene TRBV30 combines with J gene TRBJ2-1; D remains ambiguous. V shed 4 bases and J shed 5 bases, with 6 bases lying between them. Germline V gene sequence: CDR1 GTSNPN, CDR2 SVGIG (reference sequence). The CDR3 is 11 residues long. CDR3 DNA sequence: TGTGCCTGGAATGGAAACAATGAGCAGTTCTTC. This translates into CAWNGNNEQFF.

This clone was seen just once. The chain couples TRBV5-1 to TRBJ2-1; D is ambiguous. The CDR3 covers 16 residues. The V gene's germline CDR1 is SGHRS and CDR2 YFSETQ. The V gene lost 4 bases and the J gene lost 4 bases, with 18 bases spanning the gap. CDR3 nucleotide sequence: TGCGCCAGCAGCCCGGACCCTGATGGGGATTACAATGAGCAGTTCTTC. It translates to CASSPDPDGDYNEQFF.

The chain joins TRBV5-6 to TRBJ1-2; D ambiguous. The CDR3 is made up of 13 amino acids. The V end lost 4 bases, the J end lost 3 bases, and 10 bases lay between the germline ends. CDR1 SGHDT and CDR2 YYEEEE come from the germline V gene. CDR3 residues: CASSPGRDYGYTF. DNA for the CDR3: TGTGCCAGCAGCCCCGGACGGGACTATGGCTACACCTTC.

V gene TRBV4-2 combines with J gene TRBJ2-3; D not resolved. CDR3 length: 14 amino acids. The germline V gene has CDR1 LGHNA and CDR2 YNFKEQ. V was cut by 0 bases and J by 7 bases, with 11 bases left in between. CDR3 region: CASSQDFETYTQYF. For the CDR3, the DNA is TGTGCCAGCAGCCAAGATTTCGAGACTTATACGCAGTATTTT.

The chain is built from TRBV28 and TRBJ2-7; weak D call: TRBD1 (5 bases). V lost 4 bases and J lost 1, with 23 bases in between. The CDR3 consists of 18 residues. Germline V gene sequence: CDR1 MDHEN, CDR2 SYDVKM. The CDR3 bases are TGTGCCAGCAGTTCCCCTCTTCTATCGACAGAAGGATCCTACGAGCAGTACTTC. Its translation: CASSSPLLSTEGSYEQYF.

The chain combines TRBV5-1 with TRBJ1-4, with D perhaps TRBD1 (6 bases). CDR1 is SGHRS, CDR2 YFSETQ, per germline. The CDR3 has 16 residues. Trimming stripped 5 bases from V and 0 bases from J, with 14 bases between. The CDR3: CASSPGTSATNEKLFF. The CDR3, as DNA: TGCGCCAGCAGTCCCGGGACATCTGCAACTAATGAAAAACTGTTTTTT. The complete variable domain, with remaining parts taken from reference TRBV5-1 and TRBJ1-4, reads KAGVTQTPRYLIKTRGQQVTLSCSPISGHRSVSWYQQTPGQGLQFLFEYFSETQRNKGNFPGRFSGRQFSNSRSEMNVSTLELGDSALYLCASSPGTSATNEKLFFGSGTQLSVL.

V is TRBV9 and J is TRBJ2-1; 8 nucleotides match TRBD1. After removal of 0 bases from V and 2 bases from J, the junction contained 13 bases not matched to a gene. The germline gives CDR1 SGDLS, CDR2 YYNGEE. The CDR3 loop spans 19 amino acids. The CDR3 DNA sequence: TGTGCCAGCAGCGTAGCTGATGGCAGGGGGCTCGTAACCTACAATGAGCAGTTCTTC. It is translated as CASSVADGRGLVTYNEQFF.

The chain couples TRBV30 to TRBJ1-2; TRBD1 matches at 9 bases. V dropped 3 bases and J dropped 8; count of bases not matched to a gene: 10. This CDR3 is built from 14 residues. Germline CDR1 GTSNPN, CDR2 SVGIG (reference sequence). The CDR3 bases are TGTGCCTGGAGGCTAAAGGGACAGGGTGGCGGCTACACCTTC. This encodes CAWRLKGQGGGYTF.

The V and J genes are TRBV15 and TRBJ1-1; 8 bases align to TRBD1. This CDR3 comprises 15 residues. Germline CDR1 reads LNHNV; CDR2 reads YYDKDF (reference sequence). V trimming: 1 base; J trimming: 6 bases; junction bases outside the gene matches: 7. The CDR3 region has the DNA TGTGCCACCAGCAGAGGCGGACAGGGTCGTCCTGAAGCTTTCTTT. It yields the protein CATSRGGQGRPEAFF.

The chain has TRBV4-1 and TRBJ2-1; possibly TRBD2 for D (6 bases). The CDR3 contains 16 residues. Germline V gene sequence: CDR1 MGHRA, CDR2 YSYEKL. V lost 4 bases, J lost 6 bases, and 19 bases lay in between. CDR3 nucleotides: TGCGCCAGCAGCCTCTCGGGCGTCCTGCGGGGCAATGAGCAGTTCTTC. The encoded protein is CASSLSGVLRGNEQFF.

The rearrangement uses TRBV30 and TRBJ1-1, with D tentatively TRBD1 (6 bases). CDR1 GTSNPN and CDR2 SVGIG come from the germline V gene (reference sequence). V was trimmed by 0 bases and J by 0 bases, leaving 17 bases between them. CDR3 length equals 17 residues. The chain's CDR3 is CAWSVWGGPRMNTEAFF. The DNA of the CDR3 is TGTGCCTGGAGTGTATGGGGGGGCCCTAGGATGAACACTGAAGCTTTCTTT.

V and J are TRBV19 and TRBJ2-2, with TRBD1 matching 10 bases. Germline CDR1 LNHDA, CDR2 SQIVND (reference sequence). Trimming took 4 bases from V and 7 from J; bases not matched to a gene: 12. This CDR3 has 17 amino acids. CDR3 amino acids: CASSTDRGLSWVGELFF. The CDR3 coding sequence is TGTGCCAGTAGTACAGACAGGGGGCTCTCTTGGGTCGGGGAGCTGTTTTTT.

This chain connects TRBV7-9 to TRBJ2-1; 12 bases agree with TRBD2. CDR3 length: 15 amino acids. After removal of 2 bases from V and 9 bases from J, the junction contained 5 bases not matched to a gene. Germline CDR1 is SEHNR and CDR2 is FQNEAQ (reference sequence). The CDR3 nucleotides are TGTGCCAGCAGCTTACGTGGACTAGCGGGACTTGAGCAGTTCTTC. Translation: CASSLRGLAGLEQFF.

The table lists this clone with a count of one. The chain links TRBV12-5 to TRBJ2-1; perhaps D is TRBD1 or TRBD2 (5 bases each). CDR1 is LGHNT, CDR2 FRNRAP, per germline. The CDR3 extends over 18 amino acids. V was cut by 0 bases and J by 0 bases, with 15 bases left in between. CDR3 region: CASGLVVWGSGSYNEQFF. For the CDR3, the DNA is TGTGCTAGTGGTTTGGTGGTATGGGGGAGTGGCTCCTACAATGAGCAGTTCTTC.

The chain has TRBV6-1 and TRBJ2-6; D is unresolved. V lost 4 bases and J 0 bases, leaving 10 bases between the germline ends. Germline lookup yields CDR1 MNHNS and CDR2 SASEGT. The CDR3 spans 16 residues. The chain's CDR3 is CASSAEALSGANVLTF. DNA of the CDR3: TGTGCCAGCAGTGCAGAGGCCCTCTCTGGGGCCAACGTCCTGACTTTC.

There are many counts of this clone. The CDR3 nucleotides read TGCAGCGTTGAGAGACTAGCGGGAGTCGGGGGTTACAATGAGCAGTTCTTC. Its protein is CSVERLAGVGGYNEQFF. The genes are TRBV29-1 and TRBJ2-1; 12 bases agree with TRBD2. The CDR3 length is 17 residues. Germline V gives CDR1 SQVTM, CDR2 ANQGSEA. Losses at the gene ends were 3 bases for V and 4 bases for J; bases not matched to a gene: 10.

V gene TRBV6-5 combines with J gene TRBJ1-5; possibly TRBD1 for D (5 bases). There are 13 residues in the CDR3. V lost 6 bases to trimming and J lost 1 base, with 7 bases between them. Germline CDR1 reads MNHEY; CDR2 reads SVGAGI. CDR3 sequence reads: CASSRQSNQPQHF. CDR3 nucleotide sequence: TGTGCCAGCAGCCGACAGAGCAATCAGCCCCAGCATTTT.

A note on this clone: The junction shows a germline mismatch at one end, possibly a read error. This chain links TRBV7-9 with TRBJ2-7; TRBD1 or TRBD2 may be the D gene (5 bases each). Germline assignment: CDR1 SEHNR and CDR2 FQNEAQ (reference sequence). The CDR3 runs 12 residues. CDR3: CASSSHPGPYNF. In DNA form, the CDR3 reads TGTGCCAGCAGCTCCCACCCGGGACCCTATAACTTC. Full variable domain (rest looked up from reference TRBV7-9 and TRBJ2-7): DTGVSQNPRHKITKRGQNVTFRCDPISEHNRLYWYRQTLGQGPEFLTYFQNEAQLEKSRLLSDRFSAERPKGSFSTLEIQRTEQGDSAMYLCASSSHPGPYNFGPGTRLTVT.

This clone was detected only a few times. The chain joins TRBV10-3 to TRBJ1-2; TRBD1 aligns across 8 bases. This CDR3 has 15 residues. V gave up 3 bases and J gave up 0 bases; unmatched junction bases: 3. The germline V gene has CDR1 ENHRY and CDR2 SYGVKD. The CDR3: CAISDPGQANYGYTF. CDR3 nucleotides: TGTGCCATCAGTGACCCGGGACAGGCTAACTATGGCTACACCTTC.

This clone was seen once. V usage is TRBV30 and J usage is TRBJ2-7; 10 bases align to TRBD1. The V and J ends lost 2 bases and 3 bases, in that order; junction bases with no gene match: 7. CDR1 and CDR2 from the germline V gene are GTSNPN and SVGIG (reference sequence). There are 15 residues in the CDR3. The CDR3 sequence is CAWSFPWTGGYEQYF. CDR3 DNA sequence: TGTGCCTGGAGTTTCCCGTGGACAGGGGGCTACGAGCAGTACTTC.